This record covers a single TCR beta chain. The antigen is not known. The sample is drawn from a study of cytomegalovirus exposure and HLA in healthy donors. Findings of the study overall: Accurate predictions that matched the HLA-A and HLA-B alleles of most subjects were reportedly made from TCR beta sequences.

The PCR was carried out with 60 Vbeta primers and 13 Jbeta primers. Original handling: It was a later analysis that counted 79 million or so unique TCR beta chains, of which about 10 million were shared. This table comes from immunoSEQ multiplex PCR, and its TCRdb copy is limited to in-frame clones, with some not included. The D gene and trimming were derived from the DNA, and the V and J assignments and clone size from that table. The profile shows some 67,000 clones, over 70% of them singletons. CDR1 is SNHLY, CDR2 FYNNEI, per germline. This CDR3 contains 16 residues. This clonotype was sampled from a man in his sixties in good health and CMV-seropositive. The V call is TRBV2, the J call TRBJ2-2, with TRBD1 matching 7 bases. The sample taken for sequencing was PBMCs. CDR3 sequence reads: CAGGTRARGHTGELFF. CDR3 DNA: TGTGCGGGTGGAACCAGGGCGAGGGGGCACACCGGGGAGCTGTTTTTT.